This TCR beta chain is from a study of shared clonotypes between healthy human individuals. As for this clone: Its antigen is not known. The same CDR3 arises from other DNA sequences in this sample as well.

Generated by immunoSEQ multiplex PCR, the TCRdb table keeps only in-frame clones and is missing some. The data show some 1,600,000 clones, 98% seen once. The CDR3 is 16 residues long. Looked up from germline, CDR1 is SGHRS and CDR2 is YFSETQ. The trim removed 0 bases at V and 1 base at J, leaving 4 bases unmatched. Overall study results and limits: Shared clonotypes: about 4.6% naive CD4, about 4% naive CD8, around 2.2% memory CD4, 0.35% to 0.5% memory CD8. Clonotypes not shared had lower generation probabilities than those common to all four donors.

Sequencing was done on a sample of naive CD4+ T cells sorted from blood. Subset reported: CD45RA+ positively selected. The clonotype originates from a man younger than 40 in good health. This rearrangement joins TRBV5-1 to TRBJ2-3; 8 bases are a match to TRBD1. The DNA for the CDR3 is TGCGCCAGCAGCTTGGGGACAGGGCGAGGCACAGATACGCAGTATTTT. Residues: CASSLGTGRGTDTQYF.